This entry lists 12 T cell receptor beta chains sequenced from one sample in a study of blood T cells in healthy people across ages. Combining a sample-barcoded 5' primer with a J-beta primer mix, a second PCR ran for about 7 to 11 cycles. TCRdb passed the 5' RACE reads through MiXCR, listing each CDR3 protein once. The sample has 2 million or so distinct CDR3 sequences, 49% seen once. The sequenced material came from blood. These receptors were collected from a woman in her 40s in good health.

This chain uses TRBV20-1 with TRBJ2-3, with D maybe TRBD1 (6 bases). Looked up from germline, CDR1 is DFQATT and CDR2 is SNEGSKA (reference sequence). V lost 0 bases and J lost 1, with 11 bases in between. The CDR3 sequence is 15 residues long. CDR3 in amino acids: CSARDPTGRTDTQYF. CDR3 DNA sequence: TGCAGTGCTAGAGATCCGACAGGCCGCACAGATACGCAGTATTTT.

V is TRBV28 and J is TRBJ1-5; possibly TRBD1 for D (5 bases). Looked up from germline, CDR1 is MDHEN and CDR2 is SYDVKM. Trimming stripped 7 bases from V and 3 bases from J, with 10 bases between. This CDR3 comprises 13 residues. The CDR3 DNA reads as TGTGCCAGCATTCAGGGTAACAATCAGCCCCAGCATTTT. Translated: CASIQGNNQPQHF.

This chain joins TRBV25-1 and TRBJ1-1; D possibly corresponds to TRBD1 (6 bases). CDR3 length: 14 amino acids. CDR1 and CDR2 from the germline V gene are MGHDK and SYGVNS. Trimming took off 5 bases at V and 4 bases at J, with 14 bases between the two ends. CDR3 residues: CASSSNRVGTEAFF. The CDR3 nucleotides are TGTGCCAGCAGTAGTAACAGGGTGGGCACTGAAGCTTTCTTT.

This clonotype occurred a few times. The chain links TRBV6-5 to TRBJ1-2; D unclear. The CDR3 covers 13 residues. V was pared by 4 bases and J by 3 bases, with 9 bases between. Germline CDR1 MNHEY, CDR2 SVGAGI. CDR3 protein: CASSSQAYYGYTF. The CDR3 nucleotides read TGTGCCAGCAGTTCCCAGGCTTACTATGGCTACACCTTC.

V and J are TRBV11-1 and TRBJ2-6, with D possibly matching TRBD1 (6 bases). This CDR3 region has 17 residues. The germline V and J ends were trimmed by 4 bases and 0 bases, with 13 bases remaining between them. The germline gives CDR1 SGHAT, CDR2 FQDESV (reference sequence). The CDR3 DNA reads as TGTGCCAGCAGCTCGAACAGGGTGGTCTCTGGGGCCAACGTCCTGACTTTC. The encoded protein is CASSSNRVVSGANVLTF.

This clonotype was picked up a small number of times. V and J are TRBV7-2 and TRBJ1-6; no clear D gene. The CDR3 contains 13 residues. Per germline, CDR1 SGHTA and CDR2 FQGNSA. V shed 8 bases and J shed 6 bases, with 11 bases lying between them. The CDR3 region has the DNA TGTGCCAGCTCAGGCAGCCTTAATTCACCCCTCCACTTT. Translated: CASSGSLNSPLHF.

V gene TRBV15 combines with J gene TRBJ2-5; D uncertain. The germline gives CDR1 LNHNV, CDR2 YYDKDF (reference sequence). The V and J ends lost 1 base and 5 bases respectively, with 20 bases between them. The CDR3 is 17 residues long. CDR3 loop: CATSRGGGGGVRETQYF. As DNA, the CDR3 is TGTGCCACCAGCAGAGGAGGTGGTGGTGGGGTTCGGGAGACCCAGTACTTC.

The chain combines TRBV20-1 with TRBJ1-2, with D perhaps TRBD1 (6 bases). Germline V CDR1 and CDR2: DFQATT, SNEGSKA (reference sequence). The V end lost 4 bases, the J end lost 4 bases, and 13 bases lay between the germline ends. This CDR3 region has 13 residues. The CDR3 DNA follows: TGCAGTGCTACTGGGGGCGCGGGCTATGGCTACACCTTC. It yields the protein CSATGGAGYGYTF.

This clonotype showed up just a few times. The chain joins TRBV5-1 to TRBJ2-5; 7 positions agree with TRBD1. The J call may be in error: the DNA end matches TRBJ2-7 better. The CDR3 has 17 residues. The V gene's germline CDR1 is SGHRS and CDR2 YFSETQ. CDR3 sequence: CASSSRDSAFFAYEQYF. CDR3 nucleotide sequence: TGCGCCAGCAGCTCCCGGGACAGCGCCTTCTTTGCCTACGAGCAGTACTTC.

The genes are TRBV5-5 and TRBJ2-4, with TRBD1 matching over 7 bases. V gave up 1 base and J gave up 13 bases; unmatched junction bases: 14. CDR1 is SGHKS, CDR2 YYEKEE, per germline (reference sequence). CDR3 length: 15 amino acids. This chain's CDR3 is CASSLRQGVRNEQYF. The CDR3 DNA sequence: TGTGCCAGCAGCTTGCGGCAGGGGGTCAGAAATGAGCAGTACTTC. Supplemented by reference TRBV5-5 and TRBJ2-4, the full variable domain reads DAGVTQSPTHLIKTRGQQVTLRCSPISGHKSVSWYQQVLGQGPQFIFQYYEKEERGRGNFPDRFSARQFPNYSSELNVNALLLGDSALYLCASSLRQGVRNEQYFGAGTRLSVL.

This clonotype was counted between two and nine times. The chain carries TRBV4-3 and TRBJ1-6; 8 bases line up with TRBD1. V gave up 5 bases and J gave up 5 bases; unmatched junction bases: 5. The CDR3 extends over 15 amino acids. Per germline, CDR1 LGHNA and CDR2 YSLEER. CDR3 in amino acids: CASSGTDRDNSPLHF. CDR3 DNA sequence: TGCGCCAGCAGCGGAACGGACAGGGATAATTCACCCCTCCACTTT.

The rearrangement links TRBV10-3 to TRBJ1-2; D is unresolved. The CDR3 is made up of 18 amino acids. Trimming removed 1 base at V and 6 bases at J, with 24 bases between. CDR1 and CDR2 (germline): ENHRY, SYGVKD. DNA of the CDR3: TGTGCCATCAGTGAGTTCGCATTGGCGGCGCAGAATCCCAATGGCTACACCTTC. Translating it yields CAISEFALAAQNPNGYTF.